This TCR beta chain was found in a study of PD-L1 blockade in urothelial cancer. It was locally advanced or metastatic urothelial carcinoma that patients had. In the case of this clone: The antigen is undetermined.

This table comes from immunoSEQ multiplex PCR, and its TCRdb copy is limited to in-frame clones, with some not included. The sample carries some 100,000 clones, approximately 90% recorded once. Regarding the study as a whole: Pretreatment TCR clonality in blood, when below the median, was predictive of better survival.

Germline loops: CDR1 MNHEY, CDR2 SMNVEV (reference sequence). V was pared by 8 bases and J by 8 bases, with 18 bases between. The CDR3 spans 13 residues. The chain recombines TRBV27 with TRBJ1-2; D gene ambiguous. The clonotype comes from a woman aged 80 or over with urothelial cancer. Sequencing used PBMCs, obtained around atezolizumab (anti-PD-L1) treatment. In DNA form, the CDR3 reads TGTGCCAGCCCCTTCCGGTGTATCTGGGGCTACACCTTC. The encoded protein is CASPFRCIWGYTF.